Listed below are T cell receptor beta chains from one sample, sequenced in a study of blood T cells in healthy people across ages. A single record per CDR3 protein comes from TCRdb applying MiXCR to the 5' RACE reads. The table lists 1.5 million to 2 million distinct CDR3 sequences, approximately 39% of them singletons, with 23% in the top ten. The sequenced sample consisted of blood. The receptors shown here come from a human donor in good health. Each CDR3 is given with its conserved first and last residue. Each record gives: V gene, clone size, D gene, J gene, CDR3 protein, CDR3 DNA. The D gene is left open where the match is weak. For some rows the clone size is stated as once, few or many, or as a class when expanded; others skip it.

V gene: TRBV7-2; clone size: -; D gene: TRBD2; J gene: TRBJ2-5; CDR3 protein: CASSSPSGGVSETQYF; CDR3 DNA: TGTGCCAGCAGCTCCCCTAGCGGGGGGGTTTCAGAGACCCAGTACTTC
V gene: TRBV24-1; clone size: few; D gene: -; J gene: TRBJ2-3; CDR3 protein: CATSDPTEPFTDTQYF; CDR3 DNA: TGTGCCACCAGTGATCCGACCGAACCGTTCACAGATACGCAGTATTTT
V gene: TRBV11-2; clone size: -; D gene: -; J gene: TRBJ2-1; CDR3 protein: CASRPIRGYNEQFF; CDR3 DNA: TGTGCCAGCAGACCCATTCGGGGGTACAATGAGCAGTTCTTC
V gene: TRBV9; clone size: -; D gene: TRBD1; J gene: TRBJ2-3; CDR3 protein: CASTKTGTSTDTQYF; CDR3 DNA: TGTGCCAGCACCAAGACAGGGACCTCCACAGATACGCAGTATTTT
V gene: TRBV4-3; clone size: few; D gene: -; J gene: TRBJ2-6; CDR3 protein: CASSQEHVSGANVLTF; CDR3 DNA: TGCGCCAGCAGCCAAGAGCACGTATCTGGGGCCAACGTCCTGACTTTC
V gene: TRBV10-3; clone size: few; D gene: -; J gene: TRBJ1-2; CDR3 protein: CAINISPHGYTF; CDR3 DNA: TGTGCCATCAATATTAGTCCGCATGGCTACACCTTC
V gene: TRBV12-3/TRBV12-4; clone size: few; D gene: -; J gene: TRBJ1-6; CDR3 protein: CASSPGTPQSLHF; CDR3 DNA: TGTGCCAGCAGCCCTGGGACACCCCAGTCCCTCCACTTT
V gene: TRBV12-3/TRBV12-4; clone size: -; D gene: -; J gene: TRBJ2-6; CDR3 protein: CASSRAWEANVLTF; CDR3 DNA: TGTGCCAGCAGCCGAGCCTGGGAGGCCAACGTCCTGACTTTC
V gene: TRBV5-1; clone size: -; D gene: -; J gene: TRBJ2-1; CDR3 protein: CASSLALGYNEQFF; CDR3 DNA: TGTGCCAGCAGCTTAGCACTGGGATACAATGAGCAGTTCTTC
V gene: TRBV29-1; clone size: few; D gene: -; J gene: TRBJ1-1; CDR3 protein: CSVELWGRQATEAFF; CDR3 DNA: TGCAGCGTTGAATTGTGGGGACGTCAGGCCACTGAAGCTTTCTTT
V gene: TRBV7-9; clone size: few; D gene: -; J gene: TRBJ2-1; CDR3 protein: CASSLVVMGYNEQFF; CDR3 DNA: TGTGCCAGCAGCCTGGTTGTAATGGGATACAATGAGCAGTTCTTC
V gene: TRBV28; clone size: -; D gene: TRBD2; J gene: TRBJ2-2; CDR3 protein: CASSLAGGFTGERFF; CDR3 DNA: TGTGCCAGCAGTTTAGCGGGGGGTTTCACCGGGGAGCGGTTTTTT
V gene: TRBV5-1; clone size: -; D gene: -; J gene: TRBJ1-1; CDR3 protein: CASSAYDPQENTEAFF; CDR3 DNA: TGCGCCAGCAGCGCCTACGATCCTCAAGAGAACACTGAAGCTTTCTTT
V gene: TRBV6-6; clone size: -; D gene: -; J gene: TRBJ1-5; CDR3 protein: CASSYLGGGNQPQHF; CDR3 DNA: TGTGCCAGCAGTTACCTAGGTGGTGGCAATCAGCCCCAGCATTTT
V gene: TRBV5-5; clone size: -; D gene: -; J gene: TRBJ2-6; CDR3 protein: CASSLEKGTSSGANVLTF; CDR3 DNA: TGTGCCAGCAGCTTGGAGAAGGGGACAAGCTCTGGGGCCAACGTCCTGACTTTC
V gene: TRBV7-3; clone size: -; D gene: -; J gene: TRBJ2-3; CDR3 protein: CASSLKRATGDTQYF; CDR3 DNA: TGTGCCAGCAGCTTAAAGCGGGCTACCGGGGATACGCAGTATTTT
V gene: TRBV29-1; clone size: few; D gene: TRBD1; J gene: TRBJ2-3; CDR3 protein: CSVVGRTGAPLDTQYF; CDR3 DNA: TGCAGCGTTGTAGGAAGAACAGGGGCACCCCTGGATACGCAGTATTTT
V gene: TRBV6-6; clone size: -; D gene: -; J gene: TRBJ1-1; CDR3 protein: CASSYMGRGTEAFF; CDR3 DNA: TGTGCCAGCAGTTACATGGGGCGCGGCACTGAAGCTTTCTTT
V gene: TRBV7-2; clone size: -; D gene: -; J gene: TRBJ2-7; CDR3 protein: CASSLAFMPDGVREQYF; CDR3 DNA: TGTGCCAGCAGCTTAGCCTTCATGCCCGACGGAGTTAGGGAGCAGTACTTC
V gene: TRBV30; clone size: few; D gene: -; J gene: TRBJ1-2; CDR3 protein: CAWRPRTNYGYTF; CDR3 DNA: TGTGCCTGGAGACCAAGGACTAACTATGGCTACACCTTC
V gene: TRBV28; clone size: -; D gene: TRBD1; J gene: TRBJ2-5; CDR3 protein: CASTYPGTGTETQYF; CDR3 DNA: TGTGCCAGCACCTACCCGGGGACAGGAACGGAGACCCAGTACTTC
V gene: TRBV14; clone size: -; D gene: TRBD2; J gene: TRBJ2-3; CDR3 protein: CASSPGLDLDTQYF; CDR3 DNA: TGTGCCAGCAGCCCCGGACTAGATTTAGATACGCAGTATTTT
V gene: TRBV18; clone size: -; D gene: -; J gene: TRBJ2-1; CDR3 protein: CASSPPASVRGNEQFF; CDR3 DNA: TGTGCCAGCTCACCACCGGCCTCCGTCAGGGGCAATGAGCAGTTCTTC
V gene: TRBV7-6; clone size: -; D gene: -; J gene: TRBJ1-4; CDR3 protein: CASSYQGIPNEKLFF; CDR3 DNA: TGTGCCAGCAGCTACCAGGGAATCCCTAATGAAAAACTGTTTTTT
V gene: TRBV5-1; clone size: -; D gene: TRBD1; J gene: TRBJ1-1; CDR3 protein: CASSQGDITEAFF; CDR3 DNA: TGCGCCAGCAGTCAGGGGGACATAACTGAAGCTTTCTTT
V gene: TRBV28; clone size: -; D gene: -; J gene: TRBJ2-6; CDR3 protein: CASSYIGAGANVLTF; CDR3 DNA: TGTGCCAGCAGTTACATAGGGGCTGGGGCCAACGTCCTGACTTTC